Shown below are 18 T cell receptor beta chains from a single sample sequenced in a study of vaccination effects on CD4 cells after COVID-19. No antigen has been assigned to these receptors. Libraries were prepared by immunoSEQ multiplex PCR; TCRdb keeps only in-frame clonotypes and omits some of them. The table records 70,000 or so clones, approximately 77% of them present only once. Between days 9 and 11 of culture, CD4+ T cells were separated out. The sequences come from CD4+ T cells from PBMCs cultured without peptide, collected before COVID-19 vaccination. The source of these receptors is a human donor who received a COVID-19 vaccine.

V gene TRBV4-1 combines with J gene TRBJ2-5, with D perhaps matching TRBD2 (5 bases). This CDR3 contains 14 residues. Between the trimmed V and J ends, which lost 3 bases and 1 base, there was a span of 9 bases. The germline gives CDR1 MGHRA, CDR2 YSYEKL. The CDR3 protein is CASSHQRTQETQYF. As DNA, the CDR3 is TGCGCCAGCAGCCACCAGCGGACCCAAGAGACCCAGTACTTC.

This sequence joins TRBV19 and TRBJ2-2; D is perhaps TRBD2 (7 bases). Trimming took off 2 bases at V and 6 bases at J, with 13 bases between the two ends. The CDR3 has 15 residues. The germline V gene encodes CDR1 LNHDA and CDR2 SQIVND (reference sequence). The CDR3 loop reads CASSIRGGSPGELFF. CDR3 in DNA: TGTGCCAGTAGTATAAGGGGGGGCTCGCCCGGGGAGCTGTTTTTT.

The CDR3 sequence is CASSNPRAGNYGYTF. The CDR3 region has the DNA TGTGCCAGCAGCAATCCTCGGGCCGGCAACTATGGCTACACCTTC. The V gene is TRBV7-8, the J gene TRBJ1-2; D unresolved. The V end lost 5 bases, the J end lost 2 bases, and 15 bases lay between the germline ends. The length of the CDR3 is 15 residues. Germline-derived CDR1 and CDR2 are SGHVS and FQNEAQ. The full variable domain, with the rest looked up from reference TRBV7-8 and TRBJ1-2, is GAGVSQSPRYKVAKRGQDVALRCDPISGHVSLFWYQQALGQGPEFLTYFQNEAQLDKSGLPSDRFFAERPEGSVSTLKIQRTQQEDSAVYLCASSNPRAGNYGYTFGSGTRLTVV.

The chain recombines TRBV6-5 with TRBJ2-5; 12 positions match TRBD2. Germline CDR1 is MNHEY and CDR2 is SVGAGI. The trim removed 2 bases at V and 3 bases at J, leaving 4 bases unmatched. This CDR3 is 16 amino acids long. In DNA form, the CDR3 reads TGTGCCAGCAGTTACACACTAGCGGGGGGTGAAGAGACCCAGTACTTC. The encoded protein is CASSYTLAGGEETQYF.

This clone was picked up one time. V usage is TRBV6-5 and J usage is TRBJ1-3; tentative D call: TRBD1 (6 bases). V shed 6 bases and J shed 0 bases, with 12 bases lying between them. There are 15 residues in the CDR3. CDR1 is MNHEY and CDR2 is SVGAGI in the germline V gene. The CDR3 DNA reads TGTGCCAGCAGATCCGGGACACTCTCTGGAAACACCATATATTTT. Protein product: CASRSGTLSGNTIYF.

Here the CDR3 reads CASSLMGNNSPLHF. The CDR3 nucleotides read TGTGCCAGCAGCTTAATGGGGAATAATTCACCCCTCCACTTT. The rearrangement links TRBV7-9 to TRBJ1-6, with D hard to call. Germline V gene lookup returns CDR1 SEHNR and CDR2 FQNEAQ (reference sequence). This CDR3 contains 14 residues. V was trimmed by 2 bases and J by 5 bases, leaving 7 bases between them.

As to this clone: At the DNA level, this CDR3 is encoded by other sequences in the same sample as well. The chain is built from TRBV28 and TRBJ1-2, with D tentatively TRBD1 (5 bases). The CDR3 has 12 amino acids. Trimming left V 3 bases short and J 8 bases short, with 10 bases between. Per germline, CDR1 MDHEN and CDR2 SYDVKM. The CDR3 sequence: CASSLGQGGYTF. The CDR3 DNA follows: TGTGCCAGCAGTTTGGGGCAGGGCGGCTACACCTTC.

This clone has only a few counts. This chain connects TRBV28 to TRBJ2-7, with 8 positions matching TRBD2. After removal of 4 bases from V and 3 bases from J, the junction contained 8 bases not matched to a gene. Germline-derived CDR1 and CDR2 are MDHEN and SYDVKM. The CDR3 is 15 amino acids. For the CDR3, the DNA is TGTGCCAGCAGTTCCCCCGGGACTAGAAACTACGAGCAGTACGTC. Protein: CASSSPGTRNYEQYV.

The V call is TRBV2, the J call TRBJ1-6; D uncertain. The V end lost 0 bases, the J end lost 3 bases, and 9 bases lay between the germline ends. Per the germline V gene, CDR1 is SNHLY and CDR2 is FYNNEI. The CDR3 covers 16 residues. CDR3 coding DNA: TGTGCCAGCAGTGAAGCCGGCAGTTTCTATAATTCACCCCTCCACTTT. As protein: CASSEAGSFYNSPLHF.

The V call is TRBV7-3, the J call TRBJ2-3; 7 bases match TRBD2. J lost 6 bases, V lost 2 bases, and 8 bases had no gene match. The CDR3 runs to 15 residues. Germline CDR1 SGHTA, CDR2 FQGTGA. The CDR3 region is CASSLGGSGGDTQYF. CDR3 nucleotide sequence: TGTGCCAGCAGCTTAGGCGGGTCCGGGGGGGATACGCAGTATTTT.

V gene TRBV12-5 combines with J gene TRBJ2-5; 14 bases fit TRBD2. The V gene's germline CDR1 is LGHNT and CDR2 FRNRAP. CDR3 length: 18 residues. V gave up 6 bases and J gave up 1 base; unmatched junction bases: 10. The CDR3 protein is CASGPGLAGGPTQETQYF. For the CDR3, the DNA is TGTGCTAGTGGCCCAGGACTAGCGGGGGGTCCGACCCAAGAGACCCAGTACTTC.

The rearrangement links TRBV5-8 to TRBJ2-3; D is perhaps TRBD1 (5 bases). The V and J ends lost 2 bases and 1 base respectively, with 11 bases between them. The CDR3 consists of 15 residues. Germline V CDR1 and CDR2: SGHTS, YDEGEE. The CDR3, as DNA: TGTGCCAGCAGCTTCACAGGCCTTGGCACAGATACGCAGTATTTT. Translation gives CASSFTGLGTDTQYF.

The rearrangement uses TRBV18 and TRBJ2-2; a weak D match, TRBD1 (6 bases). CDR1 and CDR2 (germline): KGHSH, LQKENI. This CDR3 is 15 amino acids long. V was trimmed by 6 bases and J by 6 bases, leaving 17 bases between them. The CDR3 region is CASSLVAQGSGELFF. The CDR3, as DNA: TGTGCCAGCTCCCTAGTGGCACAGGGTTCCGGGGAGCTGTTTTTT.

This rearrangement joins TRBV28 to TRBJ1-3; 7 bases fit TRBD1. Unmatched junction bases numbered 2, after V lost 5 bases and J lost 4 bases. In germline, CDR1 is MDHEN, CDR2 SYDVKM. The CDR3 is 13 amino acids. The CDR3 DNA reads TGTGCCAGCAGTACGACAGGGGGAAACACCATATATTTT. It translates to CASSTTGGNTIYF.

This clone was counted a few times. This chain joins TRBV27 and TRBJ2-2; D could derive from TRBD1 or TRBD2 (6 bases each). Germline V lookup: CDR1 MNHEY, CDR2 SMNVEV (reference sequence). The CDR3 length is 17 residues. Trimming removed 8 bases from V and 3 bases from J, with 22 bases in between. The CDR3 nucleotides are TGTGCCAGCCGTACCGGGGGAGTCGGACAGCACACCGGGGAGCTGTTTTTT. It encodes CASRTGGVGQHTGELFF.

This clone has only one observation. The V call is TRBV5-1, the J call TRBJ2-2; no firm D call. The V end was cut by 0 bases, the J end by 2 bases, with 8 bases between. The CDR3 has 15 amino acids. Germline V gene sequence: CDR1 SGHRS, CDR2 YFSETQ. The CDR3 DNA is TGCGCCAGCAGCTTGGCCATGGTTAACACCGGGGAGCTGTTTTTT. Encoded protein: CASSLAMVNTGELFF.

The chain joins TRBV6-6 to TRBJ2-7; TRBD1 matches 8 bases. CDR1 MNHNY and CDR2 SVGAGI come from the germline V gene (reference sequence). Unmatched junction bases numbered 9, after V lost 5 bases and J lost 6 bases. The CDR3 has 14 residues. CDR3 nucleotide sequence: TGTGCCAGCAGTCGTACAGGGGGTGTTGGCGAGCAGTACGTC. Translated: CASSRTGGVGEQYV.

This clone was seen a single time. The V gene is TRBV2, the J gene TRBJ2-3, with D uncertain. The CDR3 spans 14 residues. The germline gives CDR1 SNHLY, CDR2 FYNNEI. The ends were cut back, 3 bases at V and 0 bases at J, with 7 bases in the middle. CDR3 DNA: TGTGCCAGCAGTGAGGGGTCAAGCACAGATACGCAGTATTTT. Translation gives CASSEGSSTDTQYF.